This TCR beta chain was captured in a study of T-cell memory formation after mild COVID-19. This clonotype was detected ten times or more. The TCR alpha and TCR beta cDNA libraries, bearing sample barcodes and UMIs, were generated by 5'RACE using constant-segment primers. Via MiXCR, TCRdb re-called the 5' RACE reads, giving one row per CDR3 protein. The table has approximately 250,000 distinct CDR3 sequences, 15% to 20% seen once; the top ten hold 22%. The J segment lost 4 bases and the V segment lost 5 bases, leaving 10 bases of the junction unmatched. Germline loops: CDR1 SGHTA, CDR2 FQGNSA. This CDR3 comprises 15 residues.

The specimen was PBMCs or a T cell subset sorted from them (not recorded which). The chain carries TRBV7-2 and TRBJ2-5; 7 nucleotides match TRBD2. The receptor's source is a man between 18 and 29 years old who had mild COVID-19 (a few samples of this study predate the infection). Cell type and time point are not known. In nucleotides, the CDR3 is TGTGCCAGCAGCCCGGGGGGAGTATCGGGAGAGACCCAGTACTTC. Its protein product is CASSPGGVSGETQYF.